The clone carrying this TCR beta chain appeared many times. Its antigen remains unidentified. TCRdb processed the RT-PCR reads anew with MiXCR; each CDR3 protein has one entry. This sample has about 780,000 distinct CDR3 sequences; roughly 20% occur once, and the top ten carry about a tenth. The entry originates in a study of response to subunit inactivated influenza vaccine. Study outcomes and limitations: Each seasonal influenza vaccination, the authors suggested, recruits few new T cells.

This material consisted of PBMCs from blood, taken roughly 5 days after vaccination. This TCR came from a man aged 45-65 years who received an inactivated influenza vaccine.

In nucleotides, the CDR3 is TGCAGTGCTAGATCCGGGGGTCAGGAGACCCAGTACTTC. It codes for CSARSGGQETQYF. This chain links TRBV20-1 with TRBJ2-5; D might be TRBD2 (6 bases). Per germline, CDR1 DFQATT and CDR2 SNEGSKA (reference sequence). This CDR3 contains 13 residues. Trimming took off 2 bases at V and 5 bases at J, with 12 bases between the two ends.